Listed below are T cell receptor beta chains from one sample, sequenced in a study of T cell repertoires in cytomegalovirus infection. These receptors have no known antigen. MiXCR, run by TCRdb on the reads, gives a single entry per CDR3 protein. The sample shows roughly 34,000 distinct CDR3 sequences, 40% to 65% of them seen only once. The sequencing here drew on CD8+ T cells from cultured PBMCs, taken from culture after CMV antigen stimulation. Receptor source: a human donor in good health (CMV status not recorded). Some clones in this sample may be carry-over from other donors' samples. Each CDR3 is given with its conserved first and last residue.

TRBJ2-1 | TRBV7-2 | CASSPRGLYNEQFF
TRBJ1-2 | TRBV7-8 | CASSPGRALYGYTF
TRBJ2-1 | TRBV28 | CASRVEQGAHNEQFF
TRBJ2-1 | TRBV3-1 | CASSQSGSREQFF
TRBJ2-3 | TRBV24-1 | CATSDYPGRGLTDTQYF
TRBJ1-5 | TRBV5-1 | CASSLDYSNQPQHF
TRBJ2-7 | TRBV7-6 | CASSLGLPGRVFYEQYF
TRBJ1-2 | TRBV27 | CASSSGQLQMGYTF
TRBJ2-7 | TRBV19 | CASSIELAVGDEQYF
TRBJ1-5 | TRBV7-9 | CASSRADQPQHF
TRBJ1-2 | TRBV3-1 | CASSQGPGGLRGYTF
TRBJ2-3 | TRBV10-3 | CAISELMTDTQYF
TRBJ2-6 | TRBV7-8 | CASSLPDGTSGANVLTF
TRBJ2-2 | TRBV7-6 | CACSLRQLVTTGELFF
TRBJ1-1 | TRBV2 | CASSEAYRNTEAFF
TRBJ1-1 | TRBV7-6 | CASSPHTPGKTEAFF
TRBJ2-1 | TRBV6-1 | CASIRGDVRNEQFF
TRBJ2-5 | TRBV20-1 | CSASSLAEQETQYF
TRBJ2-2 | TRBV4-1 | CASSQGETSGTGELFF
TRBJ2-2 | TRBV27 | CASSLRVTGELFF
TRBJ1-2 | TRBV2 | CARQGIYGYTF
TRBJ2-1 | TRBV11-2 | CASSLGPSSGYYNEQFF
TRBJ2-1 | TRBV6-2/TRBV6-3 | CASSYGGDASGSAEQFF
TRBJ1-1 | TRBV4-1 | CASSQGTGTEAFF
TRBJ2-1 | TRBV7-9 | CASSAPDSGGGRDEQFF
TRBJ1-4 | TRBV7-8 | CASSATRTGGNEKLFF
TRBJ2-4 | TRBV7-9 | CASSDKLAKNIQYF
TRBJ1-5 | TRBV6-5 | CASSPTFQSNQPQHF
TRBJ1-2 | TRBV4-1 | CASSQLTGPSEGYTF
TRBJ2-7 | TRBV7-9 | CASSSPSKGDGVDEQYF
TRBJ1-2 | TRBV4-2 | CASRDRFGGYTF
TRBJ1-1 | TRBV28 | CASSFAPFKAFF
TRBJ1-2 | TRBV19 | CASSITPVRNHYGYTF
TRBJ2-1 | TRBV19 | CASTLGRAKIDYNEQFF
TRBJ1-1 | TRBV12-3/TRBV12-4 | CASSLRGRVPLNTEAFF
TRBJ2-7 | TRBV7-8 | CASSLLSAGRGNEQYF
TRBJ2-1 | TRBV2 | CASSDVGLAGGWSYNEQFF
TRBJ1-1 | TRBV7-9 | CASSLGTTNTEAFF
TRBJ2-1 | TRBV7-2 | CASSFLAGGVNEQFF
TRBJ2-2 | TRBV6-2/TRBV6-3 | CASSYPDLQGNTGELFF
TRBJ1-1 | TRBV7-2 | CASSFRGTENTEAFF
TRBJ1-2 | TRBV2 | CASSWLDPDRADYGYTF
TRBJ1-1 | TRBV4-1 | CASRAANTEAFF
TRBJ1-2 | TRBV6-5 | CASTMGGAGARSNYGYTF
TRBJ1-5 | TRBV27 | CASSSGTDSNQPQHF
TRBJ2-6 | TRBV5-4 | CASSLGGGWANVLTF
TRBJ1-2 | TRBV7-2 | CASSLDLRQGSNYGYTF
TRBJ1-3 | TRBV20-1 | CSAPGQGQGNTIYF
TRBJ2-7 | TRBV15 | CATSSRASTPYEQYF
TRBJ2-7 | TRBV27 | CASSFQGLGEQYF
TRBJ2-7 | TRBV2 | CASSPLRDGTYEQYF
TRBJ2-7 | TRBV29-1 | CSVVIGVYEQYF
TRBJ2-3 | TRBV27 | CASRRKREVGTDTQYF
TRBJ2-1 | TRBV28 | CASSLLDSLRNEQFF
TRBJ2-1 | TRBV7-3 | CASSLKGRPFF
TRBJ1-1 | TRBV7-8 | CASSLAYKRDTEAFF
TRBJ1-1 | TRBV11-1 | CASSLRGNTGDTEAFF
TRBJ2-1 | TRBV19 | CASSTRLAATGPQLNEQFF
TRBJ1-3 | TRBV27 | CASSFGGPGNTIYF
TRBJ1-1 | TRBV7-9 | CASSPRSGVLNTEAFF